Below are 16 T cell receptor beta chains sequenced from a single sample in a study of shared clonotypes between healthy human individuals. Data came from immunoSEQ multiplex PCR; TCRdb stores just in-frame clones and leaves some out. The sample carries roughly 2.2 million clones, 93% recorded once. Sample: naive CD4+ T cells from PBMCs. This sample's subset: CD45RA+ positively selected. The origin of the receptors is a man between 18 and 35 years old in good health. Some clones in this sample may be carry-over from other donors' samples.

The chain combines TRBV15 with TRBJ1-5; tentatively, D is TRBD1 (5 bases). Trimming took 9 bases from V and 0 from J, leaving 12 bases between them. Germline V gene sequence: CDR1 LNHNV, CDR2 YYDKDF (reference sequence). This CDR3 contains 14 residues. CDR3 residues: CATKRGGSNQPQHF. The DNA of the CDR3 is TGTGCCACTAAACGGGGGGGTAGCAATCAGCCCCAGCATTTT.

Worth noting for this clone: This CDR3 is also generated by other DNA sequences in the sample. The J gene is TRBJ1-2, the V gene TRBV28, with TRBD1 matching 8 bases. Germline loops: CDR1 MDHEN, CDR2 SYDVKM. This CDR3 comprises 12 residues. The V gene end was trimmed by 6 bases and the J gene end by 6 bases; junction bases not matched to a gene: 3. The CDR3 loop reads CASSQQGDGYTF. The CDR3 DNA sequence: TGTGCCAGCAGCCAACAGGGGGATGGCTACACCTTC.

The chain uses TRBV28 and TRBJ2-6; tentatively, D is TRBD1 (7 bases). The CDR3 spans 16 residues. With 10 bases removed from V and 0 bases from J, the gap between germline ends came to 16 bases. The germline V gene has CDR1 MDHEN and CDR2 SYDVKM. DNA for the CDR3: TGTGCCACCAGGGGGGCAGCCGCCTCTGGGGCCAACGTCCTGACTTTC. Its translation is CATRGAAASGANVLTF.

This chain joins TRBV5-4 and TRBJ2-7; D call uncertain. The CDR3 extends over 15 amino acids. Germline assignment: CDR1 SGHNT and CDR2 YYREEE (reference sequence). The V end lost 0 bases, the J end lost 3 bases, and 13 bases lay between the germline ends. CDR3 nucleotide sequence: TGTGCCAGCAGCTTGGAACTACTCGGTGGCTACGAGCAGTACTTC. This translates into CASSLELLGGYEQYF.

V usage is TRBV27 and J usage is TRBJ1-2; no clear D. Germline-derived CDR1 and CDR2 are MNHEY and SMNVEV (reference sequence). This CDR3 is built from 14 residues. V shed 4 bases and J shed 5 bases, with 14 bases lying between them. CDR3 amino acids: CASSSGPLRYGYTF. CDR3 nucleotides: TGTGCCAGCAGTTCCGGGCCCTTGAGGTATGGCTACACCTTC.

The V and J genes are TRBV11-2 and TRBJ1-2, with 8 bases fitting TRBD1. CDR1 SGHAT and CDR2 FQNNGV come from the germline V gene. V lost 0 bases to trimming and J lost 7 bases; unmatched junction nucleotides: 7. The CDR3 covers 15 residues. The CDR3 coding sequence is TGTGCCAGCAGCTTAGAGGCAGGGGGCAACGGTGGCTACACCTTC. Protein product: CASSLEAGGNGGYTF.

The V call is TRBV9, the J call TRBJ2-1; D unresolved. The CDR3 has 14 residues. V gave up 2 bases and J gave up 7 bases, with 13 bases separating them. The germline V gene has CDR1 SGDLS and CDR2 YYNGEE. The CDR3 loop is CASSVRPLGNEQFF. CDR3 DNA sequence: TGTGCCAGCAGCGTCCGGCCTTTGGGGAATGAGCAGTTCTTC.

The chain employs TRBV30 and TRBJ2-3; D uncertain. The V end was cut by 2 bases, the J end by 1 base, with 10 bases between. The CDR3 is 14 amino acids. Germline V CDR1 and CDR2: GTSNPN, SVGIG (reference sequence). The CDR3 spells CAWSRAGRTDTQYF. CDR3 coding DNA: TGTGCCTGGAGTAGGGCAGGACGCACAGATACGCAGTATTTT.

The chain recombines TRBV29-1 with TRBJ1-1; a possible D gene is TRBD1 (5 bases). The germline V gene encodes CDR1 SQVTM and CDR2 ANQGSEA. Between the trimmed V and J ends, which lost 4 bases and 1 base, there was a span of 13 bases. This CDR3 contains 14 residues. CDR3 region: CSVVFDSSNTEAFF. The CDR3 nucleotides read TGCAGCGTTGTTTTTGACAGTTCGAACACTGAAGCTTTCTTT.

The chain recombines TRBV7-2 with TRBJ2-1; 8 positions agree with TRBD2. V lost 0 bases and J lost 5; bases outside the gene matches: 9. This CDR3 is built from 17 residues. Germline CDR1 is SGHTA and CDR2 is FQGNSA. The CDR3 DNA sequence: TGTGCCAGCAGCTTAGCAGGGGCGGGAGGTACGGACAATGAGCAGTTCTTC. It codes for CASSLAGAGGTDNEQFF.

This clone occurred once. V gene TRBV11-2 combines with J gene TRBJ1-1; D unresolved. From germline, CDR1 is SGHAT and CDR2 FQNNGV. This CDR3 contains 13 residues. The germline V and J ends were trimmed by 0 bases and 11 bases, with 13 bases remaining between them. CDR3 amino acids: CASSLEFGVRAFF. The DNA of the CDR3 is TGTGCCAGCAGCTTAGAGTTTGGAGTGAGGGCTTTCTTT.

V usage is TRBV4-2 and J usage is TRBJ2-2; TRBD2 matches 8 bases. The CDR3 sequence is 20 residues long. Looked up from germline, CDR1 is LGHNA and CDR2 is YNFKEQ. V lost 1 base, J lost 4 bases, and 17 bases stayed unmatched. The CDR3 sequence is CASSQAPVGGLAGITGELFF. The CDR3 DNA is TGTGCCAGCAGCCAAGCACCCGTGGGAGGCCTAGCGGGTATCACCGGGGAGCTGTTTTTT.

This clone was picked up one time. The chain couples TRBV27 to TRBJ2-2; 7 bases fit TRBD2. After removal of 3 bases from V and 4 bases from J, the junction contained 5 bases not matched to a gene. The length of the CDR3 is 15 residues. CDR1 MNHEY and CDR2 SMNVEV come from the germline V gene (reference sequence). This CDR3 reads CASSFGGTTTGELFF. The CDR3 coding sequence is TGTGCCAGCAGTTTTGGGGGGACTACCACCGGGGAGCTGTTTTTT.

This clone showed up just once. This chain links TRBV9 with TRBJ2-1; TRBD2 matches at 14 bases. This CDR3 spans 17 amino acids. After removal of 5 bases from V and 3 bases from J, the junction contained 7 bases not matched to a gene. The germline V gene encodes CDR1 SGDLS and CDR2 YYNGEE. The CDR3 DNA sequence: TGTGCCAGCAGTGATGGGACTAGCGGGAGAGACTACAATGAGCAGTTCTTC. Encoded protein: CASSDGTSGRDYNEQFF.

The chain combines TRBV10-1 with TRBJ1-1; 7 positions agree with TRBD1. Germline CDR1 is WNHNN and CDR2 is SYGVQD (reference sequence). V shed 6 bases and J 5 bases; nucleotides not matched to a gene: 9. This CDR3 spans 14 amino acids. The CDR3 DNA follows: TGCGCCAGCAGCTCAGACAGGGTCTCGACTGAAGCTTTCTTT. Its protein is CASSSDRVSTEAFF.

The chain is built from TRBV5-1 and TRBJ2-3; 13 bases align to TRBD2. V lost 1 base to trimming and J lost 0 bases; unmatched junction nucleotides: 5. CDR1 SGHRS and CDR2 YFSETQ come from the germline V gene. The CDR3 consists of 18 residues. The CDR3 spells CASSLTTSGRPSTDTQYF. The CDR3 DNA is TGCGCCAGCAGCTTGACGACTAGCGGGAGGCCTAGCACAGATACGCAGTATTTT.